This passage covers 24 T cell receptor beta chains from one sample sequenced in a study of T cell responses to AZD1222 COVID-19 vaccine. The data were produced by immunoSEQ multiplex PCR, yet TCRdb's version contains in-frame clones alone and is incomplete. The sample consists of approximately 130,000 clones, roughly nine tenths of them appearing once. The starting material was peripheral blood, obtained 28 days after the second AZD1222 dose. Receptor source: an adult who received the AZD1222 COVID-19 vaccine.

This sequence joins TRBV7-3 and TRBJ2-3; TRBD2 matches 10 bases. With 6 bases clipped from V and 3 bases from J, the junction kept 6 bases outside the gene matches. The CDR3 length is 15 residues. Germline V gene sequence: CDR1 SGHTA, CDR2 FQGTGA. In nucleotides, the CDR3 is TGTGCCAGCAGTTTTAGCGGGGGGTTTACAGATACGCAGTATTTT. This codes for CASSFSGGFTDTQYF.

The chain uses TRBV29-1 and TRBJ1-1; TRBD1 is a possible D gene (5 bases). The germline V gene encodes CDR1 SQVTM and CDR2 ANQGSEA. With 5 bases removed from V and 3 bases from J, the gap between germline ends came to 13 bases. The CDR3 covers 13 residues. The CDR3 DNA reads TGCAGCGTTTCGACAGTAGGTTACACTGAAGCTTTCTTT. It encodes CSVSTVGYTEAFF.

The chain recombines TRBV29-1 with TRBJ1-5; no clear D. The germline CDR1 and CDR2 sequences are SQVTM and ANQGSEA. Trimming shortened V by 6 bases and J by 5 bases, and 11 bases separated the two germline ends. The CDR3 has 12 amino acids. The chain's CDR3 is CSVFDTDQPQHF. For the CDR3, the DNA is TGCAGCGTCTTCGACACCGATCAGCCCCAGCATTTT.

V is TRBV6-2 or TRBV6-3 and J is TRBJ2-7, with 9 bases lining up with TRBD1. After removal of 2 bases from V and 3 bases from J, the junction contained 5 bases not matched to a gene. Germline CDR1 MNHEY, CDR2 SVGEGT. The CDR3 sequence is 15 residues long. CDR3: CASSYLGTGIYEQYF. The DNA of the CDR3 is TGTGCCAGCAGTTACCTCGGGACAGGGATCTACGAGCAGTACTTC.

This sequence joins TRBV28 and TRBJ1-2, with D unclear. The CDR3 contains 14 residues. Germline-derived CDR1 and CDR2 are MDHEN and SYDVKM. V was pared by 4 bases and J by 0 bases, with 9 bases between. CDR3 coding DNA: TGTGCCAGCAGTTCCGGGCACCCTAACTATGGCTACACCTTC. This encodes CASSSGHPNYGYTF.

V usage is TRBV6-1 and J usage is TRBJ1-2; possibly TRBD1 for D (6 bases). Germline CDR1 MNHNS, CDR2 SASEGT. This CDR3 region has 13 residues. The germline V and J ends were trimmed by 0 bases and 4 bases, with 6 bases remaining between them. The chain's CDR3 is CASSEADSYGYTF. The CDR3 DNA is TGTGCCAGCAGTGAAGCGGACAGCTATGGCTACACCTTC.

The J gene is TRBJ1-3, the V gene TRBV5-4; no reliable D call. Between the trimmed V and J ends, which lost 4 bases and 0 bases, there was a span of 11 bases. There are 15 residues in the CDR3. Germline V CDR1 and CDR2: SGHNT, YYREEE (reference sequence). CDR3 sequence: CASSQDRNSGNTIYF. CDR3 nucleotide sequence: TGTGCCAGCAGCCAAGATCGTAACTCTGGAAACACCATATATTTT.

V gene TRBV19 combines with J gene TRBJ2-1; no definite D call. Looked up from germline, CDR1 is LNHDA and CDR2 is SQIVND (reference sequence). CDR3 length equals 12 residues. Trimming cost V 3 bases and J 8 bases, with 8 bases left between them. The CDR3 DNA is TGTGCCAGTAGTATTGGCGGCGATGAGCAGTTCTTC. This gives the protein CASSIGGDEQFF. Full variable domain (missing parts from reference TRBV19 and TRBJ2-1): DGGITQSPKYLFRKEGQNVTLSCEQNLNHDAMYWYRQDPGQGLRLIYYSQIVNDFQKGDIAEGYSVSREKKESFPLTVTSAQKNPTAFYLCASSIGGDEQFFGPGTRLTVL.

The chain uses TRBV11-2 and TRBJ1-2, with 8 bases lining up with TRBD1. The V gene end was trimmed by 5 bases and the J gene end by 4 bases; junction bases not matched to a gene: 3. Germline CDR1 and CDR2: SGHAT and FQNNGV. This CDR3 has 13 amino acids. The CDR3 loop reads CASSADRGYGYTF. The CDR3, as DNA: TGTGCCAGCAGCGCCGACAGGGGCTATGGCTACACCTTC.

The chain uses TRBV29-1 and TRBJ2-1; a weak D match, TRBD2 (6 bases). CDR1 SQVTM and CDR2 ANQGSEA come from the germline V gene. Trimming stripped 7 bases from V and 10 bases from J, with 23 bases between. This CDR3 has 14 residues. CDR3 protein: CSAVGGVGIKEQFF. Written as DNA, the CDR3 is TGCAGCGCCGTCGGCGGGGTGGGCATCAAGGAGCAGTTCTTC.

J is TRBJ2-5 and V is TRBV29-1, with 8 bases aligning to TRBD2. V gave up 7 bases and J gave up 5 bases; unmatched junction bases: 6. The CDR3 is made up of 12 amino acids. The germline gives CDR1 SQVTM, CDR2 ANQGSEA. CDR3 sequence reads: CSAGTGGETQYF. In nucleotides, the CDR3 is TGCAGCGCTGGGACGGGAGGGGAGACCCAGTACTTC.

This chain uses TRBV5-1 with TRBJ2-7; D possibly uses TRBD1 or TRBD2 (5 bases each). The CDR3 length is 12 residues. V was trimmed by 4 bases and J by 4 bases, leaving 9 bases between them. CDR1 is SGHRS and CDR2 is YFSETQ in the germline V gene. The CDR3 DNA reads TGCGCCAGCAGCGAGGGGAAATACGAGCAGTACTTC. Translating it yields CASSEGKYEQYF.

The CDR3 protein is CASSLGHRLLKFTEAFF. CDR3 sequence (DNA): TGTGCCAGCAGTTTAGGTCATCGTCTCTTAAAGTTCACTGAAGCTTTCTTT. The chain has TRBV27 and TRBJ1-1; D uncertain. V shed 2 bases and J shed 4 bases, with 20 bases lying between them. In germline, CDR1 is MNHEY, CDR2 SMNVEV (reference sequence). This CDR3 contains 17 residues.

The table lists this clone with a count of one. This rearrangement joins TRBV4-3 to TRBJ1-6; weak D call: TRBD1 (6 bases). Trimming left V 1 base short and J 6 bases short, with 10 bases between. In germline, CDR1 is LGHNA, CDR2 YSLEER. The CDR3 extends over 15 amino acids. CDR3 nucleotides: TGCGCCAGCAGCCAAGGGTTCAGGGGTAATTCACCCCTCCACTTT. As protein: CASSQGFRGNSPLHF.

This chain joins TRBV2 and TRBJ1-1; 9 bases map to TRBD1. The junction had 7 bases not matched to a gene; V was cut back by 7 bases and J by 4 bases. Germline CDR1 is SNHLY and CDR2 is FYNNEI. The CDR3 is made up of 14 amino acids. For the CDR3, the DNA is TGTGCCAGCAACTCGGACAGGGGTGGCACTGAAGCTTTCTTT. Protein: CASNSDRGGTEAFF.

The V and J genes are TRBV2 and TRBJ2-5; TRBD2 is a possible D gene (5 bases). V was trimmed by 2 bases and J by 1 base, leaving 14 bases between them. The CDR3 is made up of 16 amino acids. CDR1 SNHLY and CDR2 FYNNEI come from the germline V gene. The chain's CDR3 is CASSELSGRGQETQYF. CDR3 nucleotides: TGTGCCAGCAGTGAACTCAGTGGGAGAGGCCAAGAGACCCAGTACTTC.

CDR3 region: CASSPPGVNTQYF. CDR3 coding DNA: TGTGCCAGCAGCCCCCCCGGGGTGAATACGCAGTATTTT. V is TRBV4-2 and J is TRBJ2-3, with a weak D call TRBD2 (5 bases). Trimming removed 4 bases from V and 7 bases from J, with 12 bases in between. The CDR3 contains 13 residues. CDR1 and CDR2 from the germline V gene are LGHNA and YNFKEQ.

The genes are TRBV6-1 and TRBJ2-1; a weak D match, TRBD2 (5 bases). V lost 2 bases to trimming and J lost 10 bases, with 9 bases between them. This CDR3 is 12 amino acids long. CDR1 is MNHNS, CDR2 SASEGT, per germline. Written as DNA, the CDR3 is TGTGCCAGCAGTGAAAGAGGGCACGAGCAGTTCTTC. It yields the protein CASSERGHEQFF.

The J gene is TRBJ1-1, the V gene TRBV6-5, with D tentatively TRBD1 (5 bases). In germline, CDR1 is MNHEY, CDR2 SVGAGI. This CDR3 has 14 residues. The V end was cut by 4 bases, the J end by 4 bases, with 13 bases between. Here the CDR3 reads CASSSHGGSTEAFF. CDR3 DNA: TGTGCCAGCAGTTCTCATGGGGGGAGCACTGAAGCTTTCTTT.

The chain has TRBV18 and TRBJ1-1; maybe TRBD1 (5 bases). Trimming left V 2 bases short and J 7 bases short, with 14 bases between. CDR3 length equals 14 residues. The V gene's germline CDR1 is KGHSH and CDR2 LQKENI. Here the CDR3 reads CASSPNRDRSEAFF. The CDR3 DNA is TGTGCCAGCTCACCAAACCGGGACCGCAGTGAAGCTTTCTTT.

The chain combines TRBV5-1 with TRBJ1-6, with a weak D call TRBD1 (5 bases). The CDR3 is 15 amino acids. Germline CDR1 SGHRS, CDR2 YFSETQ. Trimming shortened V by 7 bases and J by 5 bases, and 16 bases separated the two germline ends. CDR3 coding DNA: TGCGCCAGCCGATTTGTGGGGACGGATAATTCACCCCTCCACTTT. Its protein is CASRFVGTDNSPLHF.

In nucleotides, the CDR3 is TGTGCCAGCAGTGGGAGTCCGTATCAGCCCCAGCATTTT. Translation: CASSGSPYQPQHF. The rearrangement uses TRBV2 and TRBJ1-5; no clear D. V was trimmed by 4 bases and J by 5 bases, leaving 9 bases between them. Per the germline V gene, CDR1 is SNHLY and CDR2 is FYNNEI. The CDR3 has 13 amino acids.

V and J are TRBV11-2 and TRBJ2-7; D is ambiguous. This CDR3 region has 13 residues. From germline, CDR1 is SGHAT and CDR2 FQNNGV. Trimming left V 1 base short and J 5 bases short, with 9 bases between. This CDR3 is CASSLAHGDEQYF. DNA of the CDR3: TGTGCCAGCAGCTTAGCCCACGGAGACGAGCAGTACTTC.

This sequence joins TRBV10-2 and TRBJ1-5, with unresolved D. The V and J ends lost 6 bases and 6 bases respectively, with 12 bases between them. The V gene's germline CDR1 is WSHSY and CDR2 SAAADI. The CDR3 has 13 residues. CDR3 sequence: CASSDSRSQPQHF. CDR3 DNA: TGCGCCAGCAGCGACTCCCGGAGTCAGCCCCAGCATTTT.